The clone carrying this T cell receptor (beta chain) has a count of ten or more. TCRdb reprocessed the 5' RACE reads with MiXCR, giving one entry per CDR3 protein. Seen here are roughly 39,000 distinct CDR3 sequences, 18% observed once, and the top ten hold roughly 2.8%. The CDR3 length is 12 residues. CDR1 is MNHEY, CDR2 SVGEGT, per germline. Trimming shortened V by 6 bases and J by 3 bases, and 7 bases separated the two germline ends. This chain links TRBV6-2 or TRBV6-3 with TRBJ2-3, with TRBD1 as a possible D gene (5 bases). The TCR sequence derives from a female donor with breast cancer. Input material: naive CD4+ T cells sorted from a lymph node. Subset denoted: naive CD4+ T cells, CD4+CD45RA+CD25-. As DNA, the CDR3 is TGTGCCAGCAGGTCAGGGACAGATACGCAGTATTTT. Protein sequence: CASRSGTDTQYF.